A single sample is the source of the 28 T cell receptor beta chains below, sequenced in a study of T cell changes during pregnancy in multiple sclerosis. Here immunoSEQ multiplex PCR was the method, and the copy in TCRdb shows in-frame clones only, minus some. The data show over 100,000 clones, around 90% seen once. Material: peripheral blood, obtained in the third trimester of pregnancy. These receptors all stem from a female donor with multiple sclerosis, enrolled in a pregnancy study.

In its sample, this clone was seen once. The genes are TRBV6-5 and TRBJ2-7, with TRBD2 matching over 8 bases. V gave up 8 bases and J gave up 9 bases; unmatched junction bases: 6. Per germline, CDR1 MNHEY and CDR2 SVGAGI. The CDR3 consists of 11 residues. CDR3 amino acids: CASLRGGVQYF. In DNA form, the CDR3 reads TGTGCCAGCCTCCGGGGGGGGGTGCAGTACTTC.

This chain joins TRBV5-1 and TRBJ1-2, with D unresolved. The V gene lost 2 bases and the J gene lost 3 bases, with 8 bases spanning the gap. CDR3 length: 13 residues. Germline assignment: CDR1 SGHRS and CDR2 YFSETQ. CDR3 sequence (DNA): TGCGCCAGCAGCTTAGAGGGCGACTATGGCTACACCTTC. The encoded protein is CASSLEGDYGYTF.

This clone was seen just once. The chain uses TRBV27 and TRBJ2-1; 11 nucleotides agree with TRBD1. Trimming at V came to 4 bases and at J to 7 bases, leaving 6 bases not matched to a gene. The CDR3 length is 15 residues. Germline V gene sequence: CDR1 MNHEY, CDR2 SMNVEV (reference sequence). CDR3 in DNA: TGTGCCAGCAGTTCGGACAGGGGGCTTTGGAATGAGCAGTTCTTC. It specifies CASSSDRGLWNEQFF.

The genes are TRBV5-8 and TRBJ2-7, with a weak D call TRBD2 (5 bases). V was trimmed by 6 bases and J by 1 base, leaving 17 bases between them. Per germline, CDR1 SGHTS and CDR2 YDEGEE. CDR3 length equals 15 residues. The CDR3 DNA sequence: TGTGCCAGCATCCCTATTAGCGTGCTGTCCTACGAGCAGTACTTC. It encodes CASIPISVLSYEQYF.

The chain uses TRBV2 and TRBJ2-1; D is uncertain. The CDR3 has 12 amino acids. Per germline, CDR1 SNHLY and CDR2 FYNNEI. V shed 3 bases and J shed 4 bases, with 4 bases lying between them. CDR3 residues: CASSERYNEQFF. The CDR3 nucleotides read TGTGCCAGCAGTGAGCGGTACAATGAGCAGTTCTTC.

The chain carries TRBV5-4 and TRBJ2-3; 10 nucleotides agree with TRBD2. The V and J ends lost 3 bases and 1 base, in that order; junction bases with no gene match: 2. CDR3 size: 15 residues. CDR1 and CDR2 (germline): SGHNT, YYREEE (reference sequence). CDR3 residues: CASSSLAGGTDTQYF. The CDR3 DNA is TGTGCCAGCAGCTCCCTAGCGGGGGGCACAGATACGCAGTATTTT.

V gene TRBV19 combines with J gene TRBJ1-1; 7 bases match TRBD1. The CDR3 consists of 11 residues. V shed 9 bases, J shed 11 bases, and the junction held 9 bases outside the gene matches. Germline V lookup: CDR1 LNHDA, CDR2 SQIVND (reference sequence). CDR3 bases: TGTGCCAGCTTCCCACAGGGGTTGGCTTTCTTT. Translation gives CASFPQGLAFF.

This chain uses TRBV19 with TRBJ2-5, with 8 bases fitting TRBD1. V trimming: 3 bases; J trimming: 1 base; junction bases outside the gene matches: 10. Germline lookup yields CDR1 LNHDA and CDR2 SQIVND (reference sequence). The CDR3 has 17 amino acids. CDR3 sequence: CASSMSVWGTGQETQYF. The CDR3 coding sequence is TGTGCCAGTAGTATGAGTGTTTGGGGGACAGGCCAAGAGACCCAGTACTTC.

The rearrangement joins TRBV18 to TRBJ2-1; D gene uncertain. CDR3 length equals 15 residues. Germline CDR1 KGHSH, CDR2 LQKENI. V lost 5 bases and J 0 bases, leaving 11 bases between the germline ends. The CDR3 DNA reads TGTGCCAGCTCAAAAAGCGCCAGCTCCTACAATGAGCAGTTCTTC. It encodes CASSKSASSYNEQFF.

The rearrangement links TRBV18 to TRBJ2-1, with D hard to call. Germline CDR1 is KGHSH and CDR2 is LQKENI. The CDR3 consists of 14 residues. V was pared by 4 bases and J by 6 bases, with 13 bases between. Here the CDR3 DNA reads TGTGCCAGCTCACTGGATCTAGTCGGCAATGAGCAGTTCTTC. This codes for CASSLDLVGNEQFF.

This chain joins TRBV6-5 and TRBJ1-1; 11 bases line up with TRBD1. CDR1 and CDR2 from the germline V gene are MNHEY and SVGAGI. V shed 7 bases and J 6 bases; nucleotides not matched to a gene: 7. The CDR3 covers 14 residues. CDR3 nucleotide sequence: TGTGCCAGCATCCAGGACAGGGGGCGCGCTGAAGCTTTCTTT. Amino acid sequence: CASIQDRGRAEAFF.

The rearrangement joins TRBV5-1 to TRBJ2-7; TRBD2 might be the D (5 bases). Germline assignment: CDR1 SGHRS and CDR2 YFSETQ. V lost 4 bases and J lost 0, with 20 bases in between. The CDR3 totals 17 residues. This CDR3 is CASSPNRAIGGSYEQYF. CDR3 DNA: TGCGCCAGCAGCCCGAACCGAGCTATTGGAGGCTCCTACGAGCAGTACTTC.

The V gene is TRBV9, the J gene TRBJ1-2, with D possibly TRBD1 on 5 matching bases. The CDR3 runs 14 residues. Germline V CDR1 and CDR2: SGDLS, YYNGEE. V dropped 3 bases and J dropped 4 bases, with 13 bases sitting between them. The CDR3 here is CASSGGGEAYGYTF. The DNA for the CDR3 is TGTGCCAGCAGCGGTGGAGGGGAAGCCTATGGCTACACCTTC.

V gene TRBV19 combines with J gene TRBJ2-7; 8 bases map to TRBD1. The CDR3 sequence is 15 residues long. Trimming at V came to 2 bases and at J to 2 bases, leaving 5 bases not matched to a gene. CDR1 and CDR2 from the germline V gene are LNHDA and SQIVND (reference sequence). The CDR3 DNA follows: TGTGCCAGTAGTATACAGAGGACAGGGCCCTACGAGCAGTACTTC. Encoded protein: CASSIQRTGPYEQYF.

The chain employs TRBV27 and TRBJ2-2, with a weak D call TRBD2 (5 bases). V shed 5 bases and J shed 5 bases, with 18 bases lying between them. The germline CDR1 and CDR2 sequences are MNHEY and SMNVEV (reference sequence). This CDR3 comprises 16 residues. The CDR3 DNA reads TGTGCCAGCAGTCATATGACCGGGGTGAGAACCGGGGAGCTGTTTTTT. Its translation: CASSHMTGVRTGELFF.

The CDR3 nucleotides are TGTGCCAGTAGCCCCCGGGACAGGGGGCGGCATGGCTACACCTTC. It is translated as CASSPRDRGRHGYTF. The V call is TRBV19, the J call TRBJ1-2, with TRBD1 matching over 12 bases. CDR1 LNHDA and CDR2 SQIVND come from the germline V gene (reference sequence). V shed 6 bases, J shed 6 bases, and the junction held 8 bases outside the gene matches. This CDR3 comprises 15 residues.

The genes are TRBV19 and TRBJ1-1, with TRBD1 matching over 11 bases. Looked up from germline, CDR1 is LNHDA and CDR2 is SQIVND (reference sequence). V shed 5 bases and J 10 bases; nucleotides not matched to a gene: 15. The CDR3 extends over 16 amino acids. CDR3 nucleotide sequence: TGTGCCAGTAGTCCACACCCCGCATCCGGGACAGGGGGAGCTTTCTTT. Translating it yields CASSPHPASGTGGAFF.

This sequence joins TRBV5-1 and TRBJ2-3, with 11 bases that match TRBD2. CDR1 is SGHRS and CDR2 is YFSETQ in the germline V gene. After removal of 4 bases from V and 1 base from J, the junction contained 5 bases not matched to a gene. The CDR3 has 16 amino acids. CDR3 protein: CASSHSGLAGTDTQYF. CDR3 in DNA: TGCGCCAGCAGCCATTCGGGACTAGCGGGCACAGATACGCAGTATTTT.

The chain links TRBV9 to TRBJ1-4; D is possibly TRBD1 (5 bases). This CDR3 region has 16 residues. Germline CDR1 and CDR2: SGDLS and YYNGEE. The V end was cut by 0 bases, the J end by 0 bases, with 9 bases between. The CDR3 protein is CASSVGQRATNEKLFF. DNA for the CDR3: TGTGCCAGCAGCGTAGGACAGCGGGCAACTAATGAAAAACTGTTTTTT. Looking up the rest from reference TRBV9 and TRBJ1-4 gives the full variable domain: DSGVTQTPKHLITATGQRVTLRCSPRSGDLSVYWYQQSLDQGLQFLIQYYNGEERAKGNILERFSAQQFPDLHSELNLSSLELGDSALYFCASSVGQRATNEKLFFGSGTQLSVL.

As for this clone: At one end the junction does not follow the germline gene, possibly because of a read error. V gene TRBV27 combines with J gene TRBJ2-1; 11 bases align to TRBD2. Germline CDR1 MNHEY, CDR2 SMNVEV (reference sequence). The CDR3 totals 14 residues. CDR3 sequence reads: CASTLSGTSGEQFF. As DNA, the CDR3 is TGTGCCAGCACTTTATCCGGGACTAGCGGTGAGCAGTTCTTC.

The chain carries TRBV11-2 and TRBJ2-1, with D possibly matching TRBD2 (7 bases). Trimming removed 5 bases from V and 8 bases from J, with 16 bases in between. This CDR3 spans 14 amino acids. Germline loops: CDR1 SGHAT, CDR2 FQNNGV. DNA of the CDR3: TGTGCCAGCAGCAGGGGGGGTTCTGGGGATGAGCAGTTCTTC. Protein product: CASSRGGSGDEQFF.

This sequence joins TRBV30 and TRBJ2-1; TRBD2 aligns across 10 bases. V shed 0 bases, J shed 6 bases, and the junction held 8 bases outside the gene matches. CDR1 and CDR2 from the germline V gene are GTSNPN and SVGIG (reference sequence). The CDR3 runs to 16 residues. The CDR3 protein is CAWSVMGTSVANEQFF. The CDR3 nucleotides read TGTGCCTGGAGTGTAATGGGGACTAGCGTAGCCAATGAGCAGTTCTTC.

The V and J genes are TRBV5-4 and TRBJ2-7; possible D gene TRBD1, 5 bases. Germline lookup yields CDR1 SGHNT and CDR2 YYREEE (reference sequence). V dropped 1 base and J dropped 1 base, with 9 bases sitting between them. This CDR3 region has 14 residues. As DNA, the CDR3 is TGTGCCAGCAGCTTGTCCGCAGGGTCCTACGAGCAGTACTTC. This codes for CASSLSAGSYEQYF. Looking up the rest from reference TRBV5-4 and TRBJ2-7 gives the full variable domain: ETGVTQSPTHLIKTRGQQVTLRCSSQSGHNTVSWYQQALGQGPQFIFQYYREEENGRGNFPPRFSGLQFPNYSSELNVNALELDDSALYLCASSLSAGSYEQYFGPGTRLTVT.

This clone was detected only once. The genes are TRBV30 and TRBJ2-7; D ambiguous. The CDR3 is 12 amino acids. V gave up 2 bases and J gave up 9 bases, with 14 bases separating them. Per the germline V gene, CDR1 is GTSNPN and CDR2 is SVGIG (reference sequence). CDR3 nucleotides: TGTGCCTGGAGTCCCCAGGCCTCCGGGCAGTACTTC. Protein product: CAWSPQASGQYF.

This chain uses TRBV25-1 with TRBJ2-5; 7 bases align to TRBD2. Trimming removed 3 bases from V and 2 bases from J; junction bases left unmatched: 9. This CDR3 is 16 amino acids long. CDR1 is MGHDK and CDR2 is SYGVNS in the germline V gene. The CDR3 loop reads CASSDLWGGGQETQYF. The CDR3 DNA follows: TGTGCCAGCAGTGATCTATGGGGGGGAGGACAAGAGACCCAGTACTTC.

The chain has TRBV6-1 and TRBJ1-4; D perhaps matches TRBD1 (5 bases). Germline loops: CDR1 MNHNS, CDR2 SASEGT. The V end lost 4 bases, the J end lost 10 bases, and 19 bases lay between the germline ends. This CDR3 has 15 residues. The CDR3 loop is CASSADPRQGGKLFF. Written as DNA, the CDR3 is TGTGCCAGCAGTGCCGACCCCCGGCAGGGAGGAAAACTGTTTTTT.

The chain's CDR3 is CASSSGAGGVYEQYF. In DNA form, the CDR3 reads TGCGCCAGCAGCTCCGGAGCGGGGGGAGTCTACGAGCAGTACTTC. The V and J genes are TRBV5-1 and TRBJ2-7; the match to TRBD2 covers 9 bases. Per germline, CDR1 SGHRS and CDR2 YFSETQ. Germline trimming cut 3 bases from V and 3 bases from J; bases unmatched to any gene: 7. This CDR3 is built from 15 residues. Full variable domain (remainder filled in from reference TRBV5-1 and TRBJ2-7): KAGVTQTPRYLIKTRGQQVTLSCSPISGHRSVSWYQQTPGQGLQFLFEYFSETQRNKGNFPGRFSGRQFSNSRSEMNVSTLELGDSALYLCASSSGAGGVYEQYFGPGTRLTVT.

J is TRBJ1-2 and V is TRBV5-5; D unclear. Per germline, CDR1 SGHKS and CDR2 YYEKEE (reference sequence). V lost 4 bases to trimming and J lost 6 bases, with 16 bases between them. This CDR3 has 14 amino acids. In nucleotides, the CDR3 is TGTGCCAGCAGCCCGCCTAGAGTGAGTGATGGCTACACCTTC. Protein product: CASSPPRVSDGYTF.